This TCR beta chain was recovered during a study of metastatic and nonmetastatic thyroid tumors. Study background: Where malignant and benign thyroid patients were concerned, repertoires were compared across blood and tumor or nodule tissue. Study-level results: Significantly higher TCR beta diversity was reportedly seen in malignant thyroid tumors than benign nodules, in blood and tumor.

Each patient went into thyroid surgery without having received any treatment. MiXCR was used by TCRdb to re-call the PCR reads. The sample shows tens of thousands of clones, 10% to 15% of them seen only once. By frequency in the sample, this clone is medium-sized (0.01 to 0.1%). Its antigen is not identified. The TCR originated in a female donor with papillary thyroid cancer or a benign thyroid nodule (not recorded which). Some clones in this sample may be carry-over from other donors' samples. The sequencing input was blood.

The CDR3 loop reads CASILGGGLEYGYTF. CDR3 sequence (DNA): TGTGCCAGCATCCTAGGAGGGGGGCTAGAATATGGCTACACCTTC. The chain has TRBV12-3 or TRBV12-4 and TRBJ1-2, with D tentatively TRBD1 (6 bases). CDR3 length equals 15 residues. Trimming pared 7 bases from V and 5 bases from J, leaving 20 bases between.